This entry lists 28 T cell receptor beta chains sequenced from one sample in a study of T-cell reconstitution after alpha-beta-depleted transplantation in children. A TCRbeta library incorporating unique molecular identifiers was prepared. TCRdb independently ran MiXCR on the PCR reads; one entry per CDR3 protein. This table holds 90,000 to 130,000 distinct CDR3 sequences, 10% to 13% found once. The specimen comprised PBMCs, sampled before TCRalphabeta/CD19-depleted stem cell transplant. The receptors stem from a boy under 10 years old with acute lymphoblastic leukemia, due to receive a stem cell transplant.

The rearrangement links TRBV20-1 to TRBJ2-1; D may be TRBD1 or TRBD2 (5 bases each). The CDR3 totals 15 residues. Germline V gene lookup returns CDR1 DFQATT and CDR2 SNEGSKA (reference sequence). V lost 0 bases to trimming and J lost 13 bases, with 22 bases between them. The CDR3 DNA is TGCAGTGCTAGAGATCCTGGGGGTTCCCTCGCTCTCCAGTTCTTC. Translated: CSARDPGGSLALQFF.

This clonotype came up many times. The chain is built from TRBV6-2 or TRBV6-3 and TRBJ2-1; 7 bases fit TRBD1. CDR3 length: 15 residues. Looked up from germline, CDR1 is MNHEY and CDR2 is SVGEGT. Losses at the gene ends were 0 bases for V and 5 bases for J; bases not matched to a gene: 4. The CDR3, as DNA: TGTGCCAGCAGTTACTCGGGACAGCGACACAATGAGCAGTTCTTC. Translating gives CASSYSGQRHNEQFF.

J is TRBJ2-1 and V is TRBV3-1, with D possibly matching TRBD2 (6 bases). V was trimmed by 1 base and J by 5 bases, leaving 15 bases between them. Germline V CDR1 and CDR2: LGHDT, YNNKEL (reference sequence). The CDR3 length is 16 residues. In DNA form, the CDR3 reads TGTGCCAGCAGCCAAGCGCGGGACCTTGGGGACAATGAGCAGTTCTTC. Translated: CASSQARDLGDNEQFF.

This clonotype showed up just a few times. V gene TRBV5-1 combines with J gene TRBJ2-7, with TRBD2 matching over 7 bases. V trimming: 0 bases; J trimming: 3 bases; junction bases outside the gene matches: 6. The CDR3 covers 15 residues. The germline CDR1 and CDR2 sequences are SGHRS and YFSETQ. In DNA form, the CDR3 reads TGCGCCAGCAGCTTGGCCTATGGGGGGGGCTACGAGCAGTACTTC. Amino acid sequence: CASSLAYGGGYEQYF.

The V call is TRBV6-1, the J call TRBJ2-7, with unresolved D. The CDR3 has 16 amino acids. Germline V gene data show CDR1 as MNHNS and CDR2 as SASEGT. Deletions cut 4 bases from V and 0 bases from J, with 16 bases between. CDR3: CASSAWTTLSSYEQYF. The CDR3, as DNA: TGTGCCAGCAGTGCGTGGACCACCCTCAGCTCCTACGAGCAGTACTTC.

This clonotype showed up just a few times. The J gene is TRBJ2-1, the V gene TRBV5-1; TRBD1 is a possible D gene (5 bases). Deletions cut 1 base from V and 7 bases from J, with 15 bases between. Per germline, CDR1 SGHRS and CDR2 YFSETQ. The CDR3 length is 15 residues. CDR3 amino acids: CASSLQGRSRNEQFF. CDR3 nucleotide sequence: TGCGCCAGCAGCTTGCAGGGAAGGTCGAGGAATGAGCAGTTCTTC.

This clonotype came up a few times. V usage is TRBV29-1 and J usage is TRBJ1-2, with 9 bases aligning to TRBD1. The V gene's germline CDR1 is SQVTM and CDR2 ANQGSEA. The CDR3 has 13 amino acids. Trimming cost V 5 bases and J 8 bases; bases outside gene matches: 9. Written as DNA, the CDR3 is TGCAGCGTTTTGAAACAGGGGGCAGGGGGCTACACCTTC. This encodes CSVLKQGAGGYTF.

The chain joins TRBV25-1 to TRBJ2-6, with D perhaps matching TRBD1 (6 bases). The CDR3 has 19 residues. Germline assignment: CDR1 MGHDK and CDR2 SYGVNS. Trimming pared 3 bases from V and 0 bases from J, leaving 18 bases between. CDR3 amino acids: CASSDPGQRHHSGANVLTF. DNA for the CDR3: TGTGCCAGCAGTGACCCTGGACAGCGCCATCACTCTGGGGCCAACGTCCTGACTTTC.

The sample holds a few counts of this clonotype. The rearrangement uses TRBV20-1 and TRBJ2-5; D gene unclear. Germline CDR1 and CDR2: DFQATT and SNEGSKA (reference sequence). Trimming left V 6 bases short and J 5 bases short, with 10 bases between. The CDR3 is 11 amino acids. Here the CDR3 reads CSAEQFETQYF. The CDR3 coding sequence is TGCAGTGCGGAACAGTTCGAGACCCAGTACTTC.

This chain joins TRBV3-1 and TRBJ1-2; maybe TRBD1 (6 bases). This CDR3 region has 13 residues. The V and J ends lost 7 bases and 4 bases respectively, with 13 bases between them. The V gene's germline CDR1 is LGHDT and CDR2 YNNKEL (reference sequence). The CDR3 DNA follows: TGTGCCAGCACCCGGGGGCCGTCCTATGGCTACACCTTC. Translation: CASTRGPSYGYTF.

This clonotype was observed a few times. The chain carries TRBV27 and TRBJ2-3; TRBD1 might be the D (6 bases). Germline assignment: CDR1 MNHEY and CDR2 SMNVEV (reference sequence). The V end lost 2 bases, the J end lost 5 bases, and 11 bases lay between the germline ends. This CDR3 spans 14 amino acids. The CDR3 reads CASSLAGAEDTQYF. CDR3 DNA sequence: TGTGCCAGCAGTTTAGCAGGGGCCGAAGATACGCAGTATTTT.

This clonotype was observed a few times. V usage is TRBV29-1 and J usage is TRBJ2-1, with a weak D call TRBD2 (5 bases). The CDR3 totals 12 residues. The germline V and J ends were trimmed by 6 bases and 5 bases, with 11 bases remaining between them. Germline CDR1 is SQVTM and CDR2 is ANQGSEA. CDR3 nucleotide sequence: TGCAGCGTAACGCGGGCTGACAATGAGCAGTTCTTC. As protein: CSVTRADNEQFF.

This clonotype was recorded at least ten times. The rearrangement uses TRBV12-3 or TRBV12-4 and TRBJ2-3, with D perhaps TRBD2 (5 bases). The CDR3 runs to 19 residues. The ends were cut back, 8 bases at V and 1 base at J, with 28 bases in the middle. The CDR3 is CASARFLSRVDSGTDTQYF. In DNA form, the CDR3 reads TGTGCCAGCGCGAGATTCCTATCTAGAGTAGATAGCGGCACAGATACGCAGTATTTT.

The table lists this clonotype with a few counts. The J gene is TRBJ1-2, the V gene TRBV5-1; 10 nucleotides agree with TRBD1. Germline lookup yields CDR1 SGHRS and CDR2 YFSETQ. The CDR3 consists of 15 residues. V was pared by 4 bases and J by 4 bases, with 7 bases of the junction left unmatched. The CDR3 DNA is TGCGCCAGCAGCACCGGGACAGGGGCGGGCTATGGCTACACCTTC. Amino acid sequence: CASSTGTGAGYGYTF. Full variable domain (rest looked up from reference TRBV5-1 and TRBJ1-2): KAGVTQTPRYLIKTRGQQVTLSCSPISGHRSVSWYQQTPGQGLQFLFEYFSETQRNKGNFPGRFSGRQFSNSRSEMNVSTLELGDSALYLCASSTGTGAGYGYTFGSGTRLTVV.

This clonotype was picked up a small number of times. The J gene is TRBJ1-3, the V gene TRBV20-1; maybe TRBD1 (6 bases). The germline V and J ends were trimmed by 0 bases and 6 bases, with 15 bases remaining between them. This CDR3 has 15 amino acids. CDR1 is DFQATT, CDR2 SNEGSKA, per germline (reference sequence). The CDR3 here is CSARDRGQTLNTIYF. The CDR3 DNA follows: TGCAGTGCTAGAGATAGAGGACAGACTTTAAACACCATATATTTT.

This clonotype was seen more than once but under ten times. This CDR3 is CASSYYSGGAGNEQFF. CDR3 DNA: TGTGCCAGCAGCTACTATAGCGGGGGCGCGGGCAATGAGCAGTTCTTC. V is TRBV12-3 or TRBV12-4 and J is TRBJ2-1, with 9 bases that match TRBD2. The V gene end was trimmed by 6 bases and the J gene end by 6 bases; junction bases not matched to a gene: 12. The CDR3 contains 16 residues.

This clonotype was detected many times. The chain combines TRBV5-1 with TRBJ2-1; 7 bases line up with TRBD2. V dropped 0 bases and J dropped 8; count of bases not matched to a gene: 8. CDR1 is SGHRS and CDR2 is YFSETQ in the germline V gene. CDR3 length: 15 amino acids. DNA of the CDR3: TGCGCCAGCAGCTTGGCCCTCGGACTAGACTATGAGCAGTTCTTC. Encoded protein: CASSLALGLDYEQFF.

This clonotype showed up many times. The J gene is TRBJ1-2, the V gene TRBV7-2; no clear D gene. Trimming took off 1 base at V and 2 bases at J, with 8 bases between the two ends. This CDR3 is 14 amino acids long. The germline V gene encodes CDR1 SGHTA and CDR2 FQGNSA. In DNA, the CDR3 is TGTGCCAGCAGCTTAGATGGGGTCAACTATGGCTACACCTTC. Translated: CASSLDGVNYGYTF.

Judged by abundance, this clonotype is medium-sized. The chain links TRBV9 to TRBJ1-5; 7 bases map to TRBD1. V gave up 3 bases and J gave up 7 bases; unmatched junction bases: 10. The germline V gene encodes CDR1 SGDLS and CDR2 YYNGEE. The CDR3 totals 15 residues. The CDR3 protein is CASSGPEGAEQPQHF. For the CDR3, the DNA is TGTGCCAGCAGCGGCCCGGAGGGGGCGGAGCAGCCCCAGCATTTT.

The table lists this clonotype with a few counts. V is TRBV21-1 and J is TRBJ2-7; the table's D call, TRBD1, was not checked against the DNA. TRBV21-1 is a recognized pseudogene. The CDR3 totals 16 residues. CDR3 amino acids: CASSSLPGQTTYEQYF. The CDR3, as DNA: TGTGCCAGCAGCAGTTTACCGGGACAGACGACCTACGAGCAGTACTTC.

The sample holds many counts of this clonotype. The chain uses TRBV3-1 and TRBJ2-1, with 9 bases that match TRBD2. The CDR3 length is 15 residues. The J segment lost 8 bases and the V segment lost 0 bases, leaving 5 bases of the junction unmatched. Germline V lookup: CDR1 LGHDT, CDR2 YNNKEL (reference sequence). The DNA of the CDR3 is TGTGCCAGCAGCCAAGATGATAGCGGGAGCGATGAGCAGTTCTTC. Translated: CASSQDDSGSDEQFF.

The table lists this clonotype with a few counts. The V call is TRBV5-1, the J call TRBJ2-7; 14 bases match TRBD2. In germline, CDR1 is SGHRS, CDR2 YFSETQ. After removal of 4 bases from V and 6 bases from J, the junction contained 3 bases not matched to a gene. CDR3 length: 14 residues. Here the CDR3 DNA reads TGCGCCAGCAGCGTTGGACTAGCGGGAGGCGAGCAGTACTTC. Translation gives CASSVGLAGGEQYF.

This clonotype occurred many times. The rearrangement uses TRBV11-3 and TRBJ2-1; TRBD2 matches 7 bases. Germline loops: CDR1 SGHNT, CDR2 YENEEA. CDR3 length: 14 residues. J lost 8 bases, V lost 5 bases, and 9 bases had no gene match. The CDR3 spells CASSPGGSFDEQFF. CDR3 DNA: TGTGCCAGCAGCCCGGGCGGGAGTTTTGATGAGCAGTTCTTC.

Concerning this clonotype: This clone may be a read error of a much larger clone one base away. In nucleotides, the CDR3 is TGCAGCGTTGAATTATTGGGTGAGCAGTTCTTC. Translating gives CSVELLGEQFF. V gene TRBV29-1 combines with J gene TRBJ2-1; D is ambiguous. V lost 2 bases, J lost 9 bases, and 8 bases lay in between. Germline loops: CDR1 SQVTM, CDR2 ANQGSEA. This CDR3 has 11 amino acids.

The chain combines TRBV3-1 with TRBJ2-3, with D unclear. This CDR3 has 14 amino acids. Germline-derived CDR1 and CDR2 are LGHDT and YNNKEL (reference sequence). V lost 0 bases and J 5 bases, leaving 9 bases between the germline ends. The CDR3 loop reads CASSQEPPRDTQYF. The CDR3 region has the DNA TGTGCCAGCAGCCAAGAACCCCCCCGAGATACGCAGTATTTT.

This clonotype was observed at least ten times. V and J are TRBV5-8 and TRBJ2-5, with unresolved D. The CDR3 covers 13 residues. Trimming pared 1 base from V and 4 bases from J, leaving 8 bases between. Germline-derived CDR1 and CDR2 are SGHTS and YDEGEE. DNA for the CDR3: TGTGCCAGCAGCTTGTTCGGACGAGAGACCCAGTACTTC. It is translated as CASSLFGRETQYF. The entire variable domain, with the rest obtained from reference TRBV5-8 and TRBJ2-5, is as follows: EAGVTQSPTHLIKTRGQQATLRCSPISGHTSVYWYQQALGLGLQFLLWYDEGEERNRGNFPPRFSGRQFPNYSSELNVNALELEDSALYLCASSLFGRETQYFGPGTRLLVL.

The chain links TRBV29-1 to TRBJ2-1, with TRBD2 matching over 7 bases. The CDR3 extends over 15 amino acids. The germline CDR1 and CDR2 sequences are SQVTM and ANQGSEA. The V segment lost 3 bases and the J segment 15 bases; nucleotides outside the gene matches: 20. The CDR3 sequence is CSVESRSKVGRALFF. CDR3 bases: TGCAGCGTTGAGAGCCGAAGTAAAGTGGGGAGGGCCCTGTTCTTC.

This clonotype was counted ten times or more. V usage is TRBV6-5 and J usage is TRBJ1-5; no clear D. The CDR3 totals 13 residues. CDR1 MNHEY and CDR2 SVGAGI come from the germline V gene. The V end was cut by 2 bases, the J end by 7 bases, with 9 bases between. The DNA of the CDR3 is TGTGCCAGCAGTTACGACCACGGACAGCCCCAGCATTTT. Protein product: CASSYDHGQPQHF.